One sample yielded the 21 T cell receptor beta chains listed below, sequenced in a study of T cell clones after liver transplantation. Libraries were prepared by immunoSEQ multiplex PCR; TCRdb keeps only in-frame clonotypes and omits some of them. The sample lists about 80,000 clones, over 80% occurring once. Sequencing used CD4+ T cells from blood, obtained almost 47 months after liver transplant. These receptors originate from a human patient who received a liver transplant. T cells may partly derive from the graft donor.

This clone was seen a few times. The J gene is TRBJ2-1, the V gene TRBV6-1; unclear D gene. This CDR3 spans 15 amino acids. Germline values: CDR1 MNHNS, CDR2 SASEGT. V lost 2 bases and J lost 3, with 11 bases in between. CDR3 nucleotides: TGTGCCAGCAGTGAAACCCAGGTAGGCTACAATGAGCAGTTCTTC. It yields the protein CASSETQVGYNEQFF.

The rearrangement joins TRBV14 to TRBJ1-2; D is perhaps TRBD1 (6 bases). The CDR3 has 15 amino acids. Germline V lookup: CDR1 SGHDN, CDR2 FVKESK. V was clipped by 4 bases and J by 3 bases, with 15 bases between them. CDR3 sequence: CASSPLGHLDYGYTF. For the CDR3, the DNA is TGTGCCAGCAGCCCCCTGGGACACTTAGACTATGGCTACACCTTC.

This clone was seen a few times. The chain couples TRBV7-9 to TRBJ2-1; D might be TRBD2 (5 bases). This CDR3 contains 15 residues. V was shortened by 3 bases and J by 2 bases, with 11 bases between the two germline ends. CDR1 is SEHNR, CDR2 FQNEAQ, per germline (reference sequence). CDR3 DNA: TGTGCCAGCAGCTTGATAAGCGGAACCTACAATGAGCAGTTCTTC. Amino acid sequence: CASSLISGTYNEQFF.

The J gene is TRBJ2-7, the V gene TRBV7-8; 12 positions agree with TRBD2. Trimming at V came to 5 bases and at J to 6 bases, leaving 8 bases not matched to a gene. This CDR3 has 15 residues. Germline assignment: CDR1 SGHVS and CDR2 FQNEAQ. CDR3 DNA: TGTGCCAGCAGCACCCGACTAGCGGGAGATGGCGAGCAGTACTTC. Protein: CASSTRLAGDGEQYF.

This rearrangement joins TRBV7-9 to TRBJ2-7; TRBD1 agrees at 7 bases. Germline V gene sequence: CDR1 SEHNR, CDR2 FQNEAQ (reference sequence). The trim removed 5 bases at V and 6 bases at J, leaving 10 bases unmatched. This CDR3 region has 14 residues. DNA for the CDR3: TGTGCCAGCAGCCCTACTACAGGGGTGGGCGAGCAGTACTTC. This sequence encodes CASSPTTGVGEQYF.

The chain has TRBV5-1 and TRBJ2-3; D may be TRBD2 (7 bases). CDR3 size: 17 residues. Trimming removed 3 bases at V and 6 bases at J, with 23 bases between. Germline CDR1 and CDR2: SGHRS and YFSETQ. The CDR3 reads CASSSRGARHSGDTQYF. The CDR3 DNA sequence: TGCGCCAGCAGCTCTCGGGGGGCCCGTCACTCTGGGGATACGCAGTATTTT.

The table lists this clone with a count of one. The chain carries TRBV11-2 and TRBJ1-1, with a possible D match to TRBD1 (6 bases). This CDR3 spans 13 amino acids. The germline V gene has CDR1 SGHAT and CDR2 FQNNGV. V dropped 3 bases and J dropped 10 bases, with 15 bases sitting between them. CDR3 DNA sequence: TGTGCCAGCAGCTTCCTACAGGGTGGTGGAGCTTTCTTT. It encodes CASSFLQGGGAFF.

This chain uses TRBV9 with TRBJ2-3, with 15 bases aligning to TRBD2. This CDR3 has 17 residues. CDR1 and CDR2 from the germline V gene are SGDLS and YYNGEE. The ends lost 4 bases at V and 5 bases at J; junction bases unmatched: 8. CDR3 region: CASSSGLAGGVIDTQYF. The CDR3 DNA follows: TGTGCCAGCAGCTCGGGACTAGCGGGAGGAGTCATAGATACGCAGTATTTT.

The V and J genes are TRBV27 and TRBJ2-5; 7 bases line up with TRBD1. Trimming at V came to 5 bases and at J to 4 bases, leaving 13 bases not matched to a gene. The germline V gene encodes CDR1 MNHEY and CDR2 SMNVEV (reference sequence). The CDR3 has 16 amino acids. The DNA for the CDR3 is TGTGCCAGCAGTCCATCGGGTATCAGGGGGAGAGAGACCCAGTACTTC. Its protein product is CASSPSGIRGRETQYF.

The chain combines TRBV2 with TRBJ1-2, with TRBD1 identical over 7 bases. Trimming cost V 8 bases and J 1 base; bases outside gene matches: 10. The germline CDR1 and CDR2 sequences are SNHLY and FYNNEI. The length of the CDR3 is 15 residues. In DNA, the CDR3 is TGTGCCAGCGGGGGTCAACAGGGGCGTAACTATGGCTACACCTTC. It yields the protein CASGGQQGRNYGYTF.

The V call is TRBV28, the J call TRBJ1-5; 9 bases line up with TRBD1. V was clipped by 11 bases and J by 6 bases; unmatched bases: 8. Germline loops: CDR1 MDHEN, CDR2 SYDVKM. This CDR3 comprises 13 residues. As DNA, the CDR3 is TGTGCCGGCCAAGACAGGGGGACTCAGCCCCAGCATTTT. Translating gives CAGQDRGTQPQHF.

CDR3 in DNA: TGTGCCAGCAGTTCCAATTCAGGGGTACCTGAAGCTTTCTTT. Encoded protein: CASSSNSGVPEAFF. J is TRBJ1-1 and V is TRBV7-9; D may be TRBD1 (6 bases). Trimming stripped 6 bases from V and 6 bases from J, with 17 bases between. The CDR3 is made up of 14 amino acids. Germline V CDR1 and CDR2: SEHNR, FQNEAQ (reference sequence).

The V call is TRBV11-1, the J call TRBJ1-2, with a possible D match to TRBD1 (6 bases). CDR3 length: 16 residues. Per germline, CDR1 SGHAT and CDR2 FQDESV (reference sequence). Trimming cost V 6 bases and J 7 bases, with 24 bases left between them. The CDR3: CASSSGAGSLSGGYTF. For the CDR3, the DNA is TGTGCCAGCAGTTCGGGGGCCGGGTCCCTTTCGGGTGGCTACACCTTC. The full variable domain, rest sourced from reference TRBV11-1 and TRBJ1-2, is EAEVAQSPRYKITEKSQAVAFWCDPISGHATLYWYRQILGQGPELLVQFQDESVVDDSQLPKDRFSAERLKGVDSTLKIQPAELGDSAMYLCASSSGAGSLSGGYTFGSGTRLTVV.

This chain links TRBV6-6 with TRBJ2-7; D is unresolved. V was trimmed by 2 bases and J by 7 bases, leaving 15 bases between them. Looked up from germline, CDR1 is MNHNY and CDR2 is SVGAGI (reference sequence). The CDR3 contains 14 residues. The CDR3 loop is CASSYTSSQGEQYF. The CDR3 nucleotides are TGTGCCAGCAGTTACACATCGAGCCAAGGGGAGCAGTACTTC.

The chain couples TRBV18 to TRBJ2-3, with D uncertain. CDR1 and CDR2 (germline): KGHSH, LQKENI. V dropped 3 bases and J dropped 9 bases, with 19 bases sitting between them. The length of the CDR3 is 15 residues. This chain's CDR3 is CASSPDRKRTQTQYF. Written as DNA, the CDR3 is TGTGCCAGCTCACCGGATAGAAAAAGGACCCAAACGCAGTATTTT.

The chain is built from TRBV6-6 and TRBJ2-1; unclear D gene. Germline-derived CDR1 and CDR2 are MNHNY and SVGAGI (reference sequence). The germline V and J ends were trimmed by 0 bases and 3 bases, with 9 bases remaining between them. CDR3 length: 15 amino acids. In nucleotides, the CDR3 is TGTGCCAGCAGTTACTCGAACCCGGTCTACAATGAGCAGTTCTTC. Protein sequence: CASSYSNPVYNEQFF.

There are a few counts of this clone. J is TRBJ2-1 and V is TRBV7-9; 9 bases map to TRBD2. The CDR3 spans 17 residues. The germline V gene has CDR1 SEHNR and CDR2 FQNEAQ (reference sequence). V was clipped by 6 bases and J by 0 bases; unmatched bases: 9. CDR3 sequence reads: CASRLAGRPSSYNEQFF. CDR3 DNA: TGTGCCAGCAGACTAGCGGGTAGGCCCAGCTCCTACAATGAGCAGTTCTTC.

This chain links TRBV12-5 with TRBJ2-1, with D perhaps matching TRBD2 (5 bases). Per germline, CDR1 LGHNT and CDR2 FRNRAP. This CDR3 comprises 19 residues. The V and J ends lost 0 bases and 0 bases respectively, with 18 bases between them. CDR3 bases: TGTGCTAGTGGTTTGGTATCCTTTCAGCGGACCTTCTCCTACAATGAGCAGTTCTTC. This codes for CASGLVSFQRTFSYNEQFF. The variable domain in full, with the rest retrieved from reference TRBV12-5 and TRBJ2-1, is DARVTQTPRHKVTEMGQEVTMRCQPILGHNTVFWYRQTMMQGLELLAYFRNRAPLDDSGMPKDRFSAEMPDATLATLKIQPSEPRDSAVYFCASGLVSFQRTFSYNEQFFGPGTRLTVL.

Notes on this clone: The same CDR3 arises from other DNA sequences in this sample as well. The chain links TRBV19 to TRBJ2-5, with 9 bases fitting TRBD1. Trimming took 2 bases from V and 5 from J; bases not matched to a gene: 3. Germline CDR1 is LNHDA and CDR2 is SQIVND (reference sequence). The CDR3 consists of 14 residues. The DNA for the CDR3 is TGTGCCAGTAGTATAACAGGGGGCGGCGAGACCCAGTACTTC. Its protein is CASSITGGGETQYF.

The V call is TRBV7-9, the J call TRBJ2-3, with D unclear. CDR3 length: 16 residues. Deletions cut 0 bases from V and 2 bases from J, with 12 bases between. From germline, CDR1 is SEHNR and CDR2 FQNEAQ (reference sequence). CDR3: CASSLASLHLTDTQYF. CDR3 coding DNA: TGTGCCAGCAGCTTAGCTAGCCTCCATCTCACAGATACGCAGTATTTT.

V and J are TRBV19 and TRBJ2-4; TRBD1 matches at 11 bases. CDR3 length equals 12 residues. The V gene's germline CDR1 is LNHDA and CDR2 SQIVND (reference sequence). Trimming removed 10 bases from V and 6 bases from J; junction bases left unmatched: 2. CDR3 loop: CAIGTGGNIQYF. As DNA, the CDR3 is TGTGCCATCGGGACAGGGGGAAACATTCAGTACTTC.